What follows are 27 T cell receptor beta chains derived from one specimen sequenced in a study of T cells after yellow fever vaccination. TCRdb called the 5' RACE reads again in MiXCR, with one record for every CDR3 protein. This sample has about 230,000 distinct CDR3 sequences, with around 6.7% found just once. The source material was CD4+ T cells sorted from PBMCs, sampled on the day of the yellow fever booster vaccination. The receptors were sampled from a young man who received the YFV17D yellow fever vaccine.

This clonotype has a count of ten or more. The rearrangement uses TRBV5-1 and TRBJ2-7, with 7 bases fitting TRBD2. Trimming cost V 2 bases and J 0 bases; bases outside gene matches: 14. The CDR3 runs to 18 residues. Germline CDR1 SGHRS, CDR2 YFSETQ. CDR3: CASSFTVIAGATSYEQYF. CDR3 bases: TGCGCCAGCAGCTTCACGGTTATAGCGGGTGCGACCTCCTACGAGCAGTACTTC.

This chain uses TRBV12-3 or TRBV12-4 with TRBJ2-1; 9 bases are shared with TRBD2. This CDR3 has 17 residues. The V gene end was trimmed by 8 bases and the J gene end by 15 bases; junction bases not matched to a gene: 26. The CDR3 here is CASSSNGVTSGSTGAFF. As DNA, the CDR3 is TGTGCCAGCTCTTCAAACGGGGTGACTAGCGGTAGTACAGGGGCGTTCTTC.

The V call is TRBV27, the J call TRBJ2-2; D is perhaps TRBD2 (6 bases). CDR3 length: 14 amino acids. Trimming removed 10 bases at V and 1 base at J, with 13 bases between. Germline CDR1 MNHEY, CDR2 SMNVEV (reference sequence). CDR3 nucleotide sequence: TGTGCCAATCCCAAGGGACTGAACACCGGGGAGCTGTTTTTT. This encodes CANPKGLNTGELFF.

This clonotype has ten or more counts. The rearrangement joins TRBV7-9 to TRBJ2-7; 12 bases align to TRBD2. Germline assignment: CDR1 SEHNR and CDR2 FQNEAQ (reference sequence). The CDR3 loop spans 15 amino acids. With 4 bases clipped from V and 2 bases from J, the junction kept 3 bases outside the gene matches. The CDR3 bases are TGTGCCAGCAGCTCCGGACTAGCGGGACCCTACGAGCAGTACTTC. It specifies CASSSGLAGPYEQYF.

This clonotype was picked up a small number of times. CDR3 loop: CASTPTGTNEKLFF. CDR3 DNA sequence: TGTGCCAGCACCCCGACAGGGACTAATGAAAAACTGTTTTTT. The chain couples TRBV12-3 or TRBV12-4 to TRBJ1-4; 7 bases agree with TRBD1. With V trimmed by 7 bases and J by 2 bases, 4 bases remained unmatched. The CDR3 spans 14 residues.

This clonotype turned up a few times. The chain combines TRBV20-1 with TRBJ2-3; 11 bases match TRBD2. The V and J ends lost 3 bases and 0 bases, in that order; junction bases with no gene match: 5. The CDR3 has 16 residues. The germline CDR1 and CDR2 sequences are DFQATT and SNEGSKA (reference sequence). The DNA of the CDR3 is TGCAGTGCTAGCGGGACTAGCGGAATTAGCACAGATACGCAGTATTTT. Its protein is CSASGTSGISTDTQYF.

J is TRBJ2-1 and V is TRBV5-1; 7 positions agree with TRBD2. The germline V gene has CDR1 SGHRS and CDR2 YFSETQ. The V and J ends lost 3 bases and 6 bases, in that order; junction bases with no gene match: 18. The CDR3 totals 18 residues. The CDR3 loop is CASSSSYQLATVVNEQFF. The CDR3 bases are TGCGCCAGCAGCTCCAGTTACCAACTAGCGACGGTAGTCAATGAGCAGTTCTTC.

This clonotype showed up just a few times. The rearrangement uses TRBV7-8 and TRBJ2-2; possibly TRBD1 for D (5 bases). CDR1 is SGHVS, CDR2 FQNEAQ, per germline. The ends were cut back, 0 bases at V and 6 bases at J, with 11 bases in the middle. CDR3 length: 15 amino acids. DNA for the CDR3: TGTGCCAGCAGCTTAGCAATAGGGGCTGCCGGGGAGCTGTTTTTT. Residues: CASSLAIGAAGELFF. The variable domain in full, completed from reference TRBV7-8 and TRBJ2-2, reads GAGVSQSPRYKVAKRGQDVALRCDPISGHVSLFWYQQALGQGPEFLTYFQNEAQLDKSGLPSDRFFAERPEGSVSTLKIQRTQQEDSAVYLCASSLAIGAAGELFFGEGSRLTVL.

The V gene is TRBV13, the J gene TRBJ2-1; the D gene is possibly TRBD1 (6 bases). The germline V gene encodes CDR1 PRHDT and CDR2 FYEKMQ (reference sequence). The CDR3 length is 15 residues. The V end lost 6 bases, the J end lost 8 bases, and 20 bases lay between the germline ends. The CDR3 loop is CASSRTRGSPYEQFF. CDR3 DNA sequence: TGTGCCAGCAGTCGAACTAGGGGGAGTCCCTATGAGCAGTTCTTC.

The rearrangement links TRBV4-1 to TRBJ2-5; D gene ambiguous. Germline assignment: CDR1 MGHRA and CDR2 YSYEKL. The CDR3 totals 15 residues. The V and J ends lost 1 base and 4 bases respectively, with 13 bases between them. In nucleotides, the CDR3 is TGCGCCAGCAGCCAAGGGGGATACGTTCGAGAGACCCAGTACTTC. Encoded protein: CASSQGGYVRETQYF.

This chain links TRBV5-5 with TRBJ1-2; D remains unclear. The CDR3 covers 15 residues. In germline, CDR1 is SGHKS, CDR2 YYEKEE (reference sequence). V shed 0 bases and J shed 4 bases, with 13 bases lying between them. CDR3 residues: CASSLVFLGPYGYTF. The CDR3 DNA reads TGTGCCAGCAGCTTGGTTTTTCTGGGCCCCTATGGCTACACCTTC.

This clonotype was picked up a small number of times. V gene TRBV20-1 combines with J gene TRBJ2-7; 7 bases are a match to TRBD2. CDR1 is DFQATT, CDR2 SNEGSKA, per germline (reference sequence). J lost 7 bases, V lost 6 bases, and 15 bases had no gene match. This CDR3 spans 14 amino acids. The CDR3 loop is CSARRVAGLGEQYF. The CDR3 DNA sequence: TGCAGTGCCAGGAGGGTAGCGGGCCTGGGGGAGCAGTACTTC.

This clonotype was counted at least ten times. The rearrangement links TRBV5-1 to TRBJ2-1; the match to TRBD2 covers 10 bases. From germline, CDR1 is SGHRS and CDR2 YFSETQ. The J segment lost 9 bases and the V segment lost 4 bases, leaving 7 bases of the junction unmatched. This CDR3 has 14 amino acids. In DNA form, the CDR3 reads TGCGCCAGCAGCATCCGGACTAGCGGTGGTGAGCAGTTCTTC. Translating gives CASSIRTSGGEQFF.

This clonotype came up many times. The chain combines TRBV20-1 with TRBJ1-1; no definite D call. Germline V CDR1 and CDR2: DFQATT, SNEGSKA (reference sequence). Trimming took 5 bases from V and 1 from J, leaving 8 bases between them. The CDR3 sequence is 12 residues long. The CDR3 loop is CSALVANTEAFF. As DNA, the CDR3 is TGCAGTGCTCTGGTAGCGAACACTGAAGCTTTCTTT.

Many counts were recorded for this clonotype. The V and J genes are TRBV20-1 and TRBJ2-4, with TRBD2 matching 9 bases. This CDR3 spans 15 amino acids. The trim removed 5 bases at V and 3 bases at J, leaving 8 bases unmatched. The V gene's germline CDR1 is DFQATT and CDR2 SNEGSKA (reference sequence). The CDR3 bases are TGCAGTGCTCCCGGGGCGGGAGGGGTCAAAAACATTCAGTACTTC. Translated, it gives CSAPGAGGVKNIQYF.

This clonotype was recorded at least ten times. As DNA, the CDR3 is TGCGCCAGCAATCCTACTAGCGGGAGTTCCAAAAACATTCAGTACTTC. This sequence encodes CASNPTSGSSKNIQYF. The rearrangement links TRBV5-1 to TRBJ2-4; 11 positions match TRBD2. The CDR3 has 16 amino acids. Germline values: CDR1 SGHRS, CDR2 YFSETQ. V shed 6 bases and J 2 bases; nucleotides not matched to a gene: 7.

This chain uses TRBV29-1 with TRBJ2-1; TRBD2 agrees at 10 bases. The V gene end was trimmed by 5 bases and the J gene end by 8 bases; junction bases not matched to a gene: 12. Germline V lookup: CDR1 SQVTM, CDR2 ANQGSEA. The CDR3 covers 15 residues. The CDR3, as DNA: TGCAGCGTTTCCGGACTAGCGGAGATTATGGATGAGCAGTTCTTC. Its protein product is CSVSGLAEIMDEQFF.

The chain uses TRBV5-4 and TRBJ2-5; 10 nucleotides align to TRBD2. The CDR3 totals 15 residues. Per the germline V gene, CDR1 is SGHNT and CDR2 is YYREEE (reference sequence). With V trimmed by 4 bases and J by 4 bases, 7 bases remained unmatched. The CDR3 region has the DNA TGTGCCAGCAGCCCGCCGGGACTAGCGTCAGAGACCCAGTACTTC. It yields the protein CASSPPGLASETQYF.

This sequence joins TRBV14 and TRBJ2-1; either TRBD1 or TRBD2 may fit D (6 bases each). There are 16 residues in the CDR3. Trimming took off 1 base at V and 0 bases at J, with 10 bases between the two ends. Looked up from germline, CDR1 is SGHDN and CDR2 is FVKESK. CDR3 nucleotide sequence: TGTGCCAGCAGCCAAGGGAGGGGGGTCTCCTACAATGAGCAGTTCTTC. Its translation is CASSQGRGVSYNEQFF.

The V and J genes are TRBV29-1 and TRBJ2-6, with 8 nucleotides matching TRBD1. With V trimmed by 3 bases and J by 0 bases, 7 bases remained unmatched. The CDR3 runs 17 residues. The germline gives CDR1 SQVTM, CDR2 ANQGSEA. The CDR3 DNA reads as TGCAGCGTTGATGAGGGACAGGCGAGCTCTGGGGCCAACGTCCTGACTTTC. Protein product: CSVDEGQASSGANVLTF.

This clonotype was seen at least ten times. The rearrangement joins TRBV12-3 or TRBV12-4 to TRBJ2-1, with D perhaps TRBD2 (6 bases). The germline V and J ends were trimmed by 7 bases and 9 bases, with 16 bases remaining between them. This CDR3 is 13 amino acids long. The CDR3 bases are TGTGCCAGCACCCAGAATGCGGGGACTGAGCAGTTCTTC. Encoded protein: CASTQNAGTEQFF.

The chain recombines TRBV20-1 with TRBJ2-1; possible D gene TRBD2, 5 bases. V lost 7 bases, J lost 2 bases, and 15 bases lay in between. This CDR3 is 14 amino acids long. Germline lookup yields CDR1 DFQATT and CDR2 SNEGSKA (reference sequence). The CDR3 here is CSGLRARTYNEQFF. CDR3 bases: TGCAGTGGCCTGCGGGCCCGGACCTACAATGAGCAGTTCTTC.

This clonotype has ten or more counts. In DNA form, the CDR3 reads TGTGCCAGCAAAATAGCGGGGCCCTACGAGCAGTACTTC. Protein product: CASKIAGPYEQYF. The chain combines TRBV12-3 or TRBV12-4 with TRBJ2-7, with 8 nucleotides matching TRBD2. J gave up 2 bases and V 7 bases, and 4 bases lay outside the gene matches. The CDR3 spans 13 residues.

The chain joins TRBV5-6 to TRBJ2-5; the match to TRBD1 covers 7 bases. The CDR3 has 15 amino acids. J was trimmed by 1 base and V by 4 bases; bases with no gene match: 7. Germline assignment: CDR1 SGHDT and CDR2 YYEEEE. CDR3 sequence: CASSLKTGSQETQYF. As DNA, the CDR3 is TGTGCCAGCAGCCTTAAGACAGGGAGCCAAGAGACCCAGTACTTC. Full variable domain (remainder filled in from reference TRBV5-6 and TRBJ2-5): DAGVTQSPTHLIKTRGQQVTLRCSPKSGHDTVSWYQQALGQGPQFIFQYYEEEERQRGNFPDRFSGHQFPNYSSELNVNALLLGDSALYLCASSLKTGSQETQYFGPGTRLLVL.

In regard to this clonotype: Being one base from a much bigger clone, this may be a read error. The V call is TRBV5-5, the J call TRBJ2-1; D uncertain. The J call may be wrong; the DNA end is better matched by TRBJ2-7. This CDR3 is built from 14 residues. In germline, CDR1 is SGHKS, CDR2 YYEKEE (reference sequence). DNA of the CDR3: TGTGCCAGCAGCCCCTATTGGGCGCACAATGAGCAGTACTTC. It translates to CASSPYWAHNEQYF.

The chain has TRBV20-1 and TRBJ2-7, with 13 bases fitting TRBD2. The CDR3 runs 14 residues. With V trimmed by 4 bases and J by 4 bases, 4 bases remained unmatched. In germline, CDR1 is DFQATT, CDR2 SNEGSKA (reference sequence). CDR3: CSATGTSGAYEQYF. The DNA of the CDR3 is TGCAGTGCTACCGGGACTAGCGGGGCGTACGAGCAGTACTTC.

This clonotype was seen ten or more times. The chain has TRBV5-6 and TRBJ2-3, with D perhaps TRBD1 (5 bases). Germline V gives CDR1 SGHDT, CDR2 YYEEEE. This CDR3 comprises 13 residues. Trimming stripped 0 bases from V and 5 bases from J, with 7 bases between. The chain's CDR3 is CASSLERGDTQYF. The CDR3 DNA sequence: TGTGCCAGCAGCTTGGAAAGGGGAGATACGCAGTATTTT.